Below are 18 T cell receptor beta chains sequenced from a single sample in a study of blood T cell repertoires in COVID-19. Sequencing was performed with immunoSEQ multiplex PCR; in TCRdb, only in-frame clones are kept and a portion is missing. This table has about 410,000 clones, roughly 86% appearing once. The sequencing sample was made of PBMCs or T cells enriched from blood (not recorded which). The receptors shown here come from a woman in her twenties or thirties who had recovered from COVID-19.

CDR3 in amino acids: CASSYEGSYEQYF. CDR3 in DNA: TGTGCCAGCAGTTACGAGGGCTCCTACGAGCAGTACTTC. The chain couples TRBV6-5 to TRBJ2-7, with a weak D call TRBD2 (5 bases). V was clipped by 2 bases and J by 0 bases, with 5 bases between them. The CDR3 totals 13 residues. Germline V lookup: CDR1 MNHEY, CDR2 SVGAGI.

The chain carries TRBV4-1 and TRBJ1-5; D is ambiguous. Trimming stripped 4 bases from V and 3 bases from J, with 10 bases between. This CDR3 region has 14 residues. The germline gives CDR1 MGHRA, CDR2 YSYEKL. The CDR3 coding sequence is TGCGCCAGCAGCCCAACAGTTACCAATCAGCCCCAGCATTTT. This codes for CASSPTVTNQPQHF.

V and J are TRBV5-4 and TRBJ2-1; 11 bases match TRBD2. Trimming took 0 bases from V and 7 from J; bases not matched to a gene: 6. Per germline, CDR1 SGHNT and CDR2 YYREEE (reference sequence). The CDR3 runs 16 residues. CDR3 sequence (DNA): TGTGCCAGCAGCTTGGGTAATAGCGGGGGGGGAAATGAGCAGTTCTTC. Translated: CASSLGNSGGGNEQFF.

CDR3: CSAREPGSANTQYF. In DNA form, the CDR3 reads TGCAGTGCTCGTGAACCAGGGTCGGCAAATACGCAGTATTTT. V is TRBV20-1 and J is TRBJ2-3; D possibly corresponds to TRBD1 (5 bases). CDR1 and CDR2 (germline): DFQATT, SNEGSKA (reference sequence). The V gene lost 5 bases and the J gene lost 7 bases, with 19 bases spanning the gap. The CDR3 covers 14 residues.

The rearrangement joins TRBV30 to TRBJ1-1; perhaps TRBD1 as D (6 bases). This CDR3 contains 13 residues. V lost 8 bases to trimming and J lost 2 bases, with 15 bases between them. Germline V CDR1 and CDR2: GTSNPN, SVGIG (reference sequence). CDR3 sequence (DNA): TGTGCCAGGGCAGGACAGACAAACACTGAAGCTTTCTTT. This gives the protein CARAGQTNTEAFF. The entire variable domain, with the rest obtained from reference TRBV30 and TRBJ1-1, is as follows: SQTIHQWPATLVQPVGSPLSLECTVEGTSNPNLYWYRQAAGRGLQLLFYSVGIGQISSEVPQNLSASRPQDRQFILSSKKLLLSDSGFYLCARAGQTNTEAFFGQGTRLTVV.

J is TRBJ2-7 and V is TRBV7-9; 8 nucleotides align to TRBD1. The germline V gene encodes CDR1 SEHNR and CDR2 FQNEAQ (reference sequence). The CDR3 has 16 residues. The V and J ends lost 5 bases and 2 bases, in that order; junction bases with no gene match: 11. Written as DNA, the CDR3 is TGTGCCAGCAGCGGGCGGACAGGGAAGACCACCTACGAGCAGTACTTC. It is translated as CASSGRTGKTTYEQYF.

The chain is built from TRBV5-1 and TRBJ1-4; the D gene is possibly TRBD1 (5 bases). The V and J ends lost 0 bases and 5 bases respectively, with 8 bases between them. The V gene's germline CDR1 is SGHRS and CDR2 YFSETQ. The CDR3 is 14 residues long. The CDR3 region is CASSLGQSNEKLFF. The CDR3 nucleotides read TGCGCCAGCAGCTTGGGACAGTCAAATGAAAAACTGTTTTTT.

The chain couples TRBV9 to TRBJ2-7; TRBD2 matches 7 bases. This CDR3 has 17 amino acids. With V trimmed by 0 bases and J by 0 bases, 9 bases remained unmatched. Germline values: CDR1 SGDLS, CDR2 YYNGEE. The CDR3, as DNA: TGTGCCAGCAGCGTAGATGGGCTAGCGGATCGCTCCTACGAGCAGTACTTC. Encoded protein: CASSVDGLADRSYEQYF.

This chain joins TRBV30 and TRBJ1-2; maybe TRBD1 (6 bases). This CDR3 is built from 14 residues. Trimming stripped 5 bases from V and 3 bases from J, with 16 bases between. Germline assignment: CDR1 GTSNPN and CDR2 SVGIG (reference sequence). CDR3 sequence reads: CAWAKRTDHYGYTF. CDR3 in DNA: TGTGCCTGGGCAAAGCGGACAGATCACTATGGCTACACCTTC.

V usage is TRBV11-2 and J usage is TRBJ2-2; D is perhaps TRBD2 (6 bases). V gave up 5 bases and J gave up 0 bases, with 19 bases separating them. Germline loops: CDR1 SGHAT, CDR2 FQNNGV. The CDR3 length is 18 residues. CDR3 nucleotide sequence: TGTGCCAGCAGCCTCCTCGGACTAAGAGACCCGAACACCGGGGAGCTGTTTTTT. It specifies CASSLLGLRDPNTGELFF.

This sequence joins TRBV7-2 and TRBJ1-2, with 9 positions matching TRBD1. The CDR3 runs to 12 residues. V was pared by 5 bases and J by 9 bases, with 4 bases of the junction left unmatched. Germline V gives CDR1 SGHTA, CDR2 FQGNSA. The CDR3 DNA reads as TGTGCCAGCAGCCCGGACAGGGGCAGCTACACCTTC. This gives the protein CASSPDRGSYTF.

V gene TRBV14 combines with J gene TRBJ1-4; possible D gene TRBD1, 5 bases. CDR1 and CDR2 (germline): SGHDN, FVKESK. The length of the CDR3 is 14 residues. The ends were cut back, 3 bases at V and 8 bases at J, with 13 bases in the middle. The CDR3, as DNA: TGTGCCAGCAGCCACAGGGCGGGGTCCGAAAAACTGTTTTTT. Protein product: CASSHRAGSEKLFF.

This chain connects TRBV7-3 to TRBJ2-5; D may be TRBD1 (5 bases). This CDR3 is built from 13 residues. Between the trimmed V and J ends, which lost 0 bases and 3 bases, there was a span of 5 bases. Germline V gene sequence: CDR1 SGHTA, CDR2 FQGTGA. The CDR3 region has the DNA TGTGCCAGCAGCTTAACCAGGGAAGAGACCCAGTACTTC. Its protein product is CASSLTREETQYF.

The rearrangement joins TRBV7-3 to TRBJ1-1; no clear D. Trimming stripped 8 bases from V and 1 base from J, with 11 bases between. Germline CDR1 reads SGHTA; CDR2 reads FQGTGA. This CDR3 region has 13 residues. The CDR3 protein is CASGAGRNTEAFF. Here the CDR3 DNA reads TGTGCCAGCGGCGCGGGGAGGAACACTGAAGCTTTCTTT.

The CDR3 is CASSPLPPPVSTDTQYF. The CDR3 DNA reads TGTGCCAGCTCACCCCTCCCCCCACCAGTTAGCACAGATACGCAGTATTTT. The chain uses TRBV18 and TRBJ2-3; D gene uncertain. The ends were cut back, 3 bases at V and 0 bases at J, with 16 bases in the middle. This CDR3 contains 17 residues. Per the germline V gene, CDR1 is KGHSH and CDR2 is LQKENI. The full variable domain, with the rest looked up from reference TRBV18 and TRBJ2-3, is NAGVMQNPRHLVRRRGQEARLRCSPMKGHSHVYWYRQLPEEGLKFMVYLQKENIIDESGMPKERFSAEFPKEGPSILRIQQVVRGDSAAYFCASSPLPPPVSTDTQYFGPGTRLTVL.

This clone was recorded a few times. The chain uses TRBV7-2 and TRBJ1-1, with D possibly being TRBD1 (5 bases). There are 13 residues in the CDR3. The V gene lost 3 bases and the J gene lost 2 bases, with 7 bases spanning the gap. Looked up from germline, CDR1 is SGHTA and CDR2 is FQGNSA. The CDR3 spells CASSFRANTEAFF. The CDR3 nucleotides read TGTGCCAGCAGCTTCAGGGCCAACACTGAAGCTTTCTTT.

The rearrangement uses TRBV30 and TRBJ2-1; D is uncertain. This CDR3 is built from 13 residues. V gave up 3 bases and J gave up 7 bases, with 13 bases separating them. Germline V lookup: CDR1 GTSNPN, CDR2 SVGIG (reference sequence). The CDR3 bases are TGTGCCTGGAGAACGGCTATGCGGAATGAGCAGTTCTTC. This codes for CAWRTAMRNEQFF.

The chain links TRBV29-1 to TRBJ2-1; 13 nucleotides line up with TRBD2. Germline-derived CDR1 and CDR2 are SQVTM and ANQGSEA. CDR3 length: 12 amino acids. CDR3 nucleotide sequence: TGCGGGGGACTAGCGGGGCCCGATGAGCAGTTCTTC. This encodes CGGLAGPDEQFF.